This TCR beta chain comes out of a study of OX40 agonist ivuxolimab in advanced cancers. The wider study: Prior anti-PD-1, anti-PD-L1 or anti-CTLA-4 therapy did not bar entry, and more than 35% had some. Findings of the study overall: On average, CD8+ T cells had more expanded clones than CD4+. Dosing at 0.1 to 3.0 mg/kg was accompanied by clonal expansion of CD4+ and CD8+ blood T cells by week 6.

Autoimmune disease history or systemic immunosuppression led to patient exclusion. Germline assignment: CDR1 SGHAT and CDR2 FQNNGV. V shed 7 bases and J shed 1 base, with 21 bases lying between them. There are 17 residues in the CDR3. A note on this clone: Its antigen remains unidentified.

Profiled with immunoSEQ multiplex PCR; TCRdb holds only in-frame clones, not every one. The sample shows about 52,000 clones, 75% to 90% of them seen only once. This TCR came from an adult with an advanced solid tumor such as melanoma, head and neck, liver or kidney cancer. Source: CD4+ or CD8+ T cells sorted from blood, taken in a trial of the OX40 agonist ivuxolimab. The rearrangement joins TRBV11-2 to TRBJ2-3; possible D gene TRBD1, 6 bases. For the CDR3, the DNA is TGTGCCAGCACCTCTCGGGCGGACAGACCCGGCACAGATACGCAGTATTTT. Translating gives CASTSRADRPGTDTQYF. The full variable domain, completed using reference TRBV11-2 and TRBJ2-3, is EAGVAQSPRYKIIEKRQSVAFWCNPISGHATLYWYQQILGQGPKLLIQFQNNGVVDDSQLPKDRFSAERLKGVDSTLKIQPAKLEDSAVYLCASTSRADRPGTDTQYFGPGTRLTVL.